The 26 T cell receptor beta chains in this list originate from one sample, sequenced in a study of blood T cell repertoires in COVID-19. Measured with immunoSEQ multiplex PCR; TCRdb has only the in-frame clones, and not every one. The profile shows under 250,000 clones, around 82% of them singletons. Material for sequencing was peripheral blood. The source is a woman of 80 years or more with acute or convalescent COVID-19.

The table lists this clone with a count of one. The J gene is TRBJ2-3, the V gene TRBV6-4, with D perhaps matching TRBD2 (6 bases). CDR3 size: 15 residues. Trimming stripped 8 bases from V and 6 bases from J, with 21 bases between. The germline gives CDR1 MRHNA, CDR2 SNTAGT. In DNA, the CDR3 is TGTGCCAGCCGACTAGAAGGGAGAGGTTCCGATACGCAGTATTTT. It yields the protein CASRLEGRGSDTQYF.

The chain uses TRBV1 and TRBJ2-3; the table's D call TRBD2 went unverified against the DNA. TRBV1 is termed a pseudogene. The CDR3 covers 19 residues. In DNA, the CDR3 is TGCACCAGCAGCCCCTTGTTTGAGCGGGGGGGCCGCGGCACAGATACGCAGTATTTT. It is translated as CTSSPLFERGGRGTDTQYF.

The table lists this clone with a count of one. The sample carries other DNA sequences with the same CDR3. The rearrangement joins TRBV14 to TRBJ2-7; D gene ambiguous. The germline V gene encodes CDR1 SGHDN and CDR2 FVKESK. CDR3 length: 11 amino acids. V lost 3 bases to trimming and J lost 4 bases, with 4 bases between them. CDR3 coding DNA: TGTGCCAGCAGCCAGGCATACGAGCAGTACTTC. It yields the protein CASSQAYEQYF.

CDR3 sequence: CASSSGRENTGELFF. The CDR3 coding sequence is TGCGCCAGCAGCTCCGGCAGGGAGAACACCGGGGAGCTGTTTTTT. The chain has TRBV5-1 and TRBJ2-2; possible D gene TRBD1, 5 bases. There are 15 residues in the CDR3. The germline V gene encodes CDR1 SGHRS and CDR2 YFSETQ. Trimming cost V 3 bases and J 1 base, with 10 bases left between them.

As DNA, the CDR3 is TGTGCCAGCAGCCAAGTCCCGGGAGAAGGGAACCATGAGCAGTTCTTC. It specifies CASSQVPGEGNHEQFF. The rearrangement links TRBV3-1 (or the pseudogene TRBV3-2) to TRBJ2-1, with D maybe TRBD2 (6 bases). Germline V lookup: CDR1 LGHDT, CDR2 YNNKEL (reference sequence). This CDR3 is built from 16 residues. V was clipped by 1 base and J by 8 bases, with 18 bases between them.

The chain carries TRBV5-6 and TRBJ1-1, with D possibly matching TRBD1 (5 bases). CDR1 is SGHDT and CDR2 is YYEEEE in the germline V gene. The CDR3 sequence is 16 residues long. The V gene lost 4 bases and the J gene lost 3 bases, with 19 bases spanning the gap. CDR3 amino acids: CASSRERGRADTEAFF. The CDR3 nucleotides are TGTGCCAGCAGCCGGGAGAGGGGCAGGGCGGACACTGAAGCTTTCTTT.

This clone showed up just a few times. The CDR3 is CASTWTGNTEAFF. CDR3 bases: TGTGCCAGCACCTGGACAGGGAATACTGAAGCTTTCTTT. The chain couples TRBV2 to TRBJ1-1, with 8 bases aligning to TRBD1. Trimming removed 7 bases from V and 5 bases from J; junction bases left unmatched: 6. The CDR3 has 13 amino acids. From germline, CDR1 is SNHLY and CDR2 FYNNEI. The variable domain in full, completed from reference TRBV2 and TRBJ1-1, reads EPEVTQTPSHQVTQMGQEVILRCVPISNHLYFYWYRQILGQKVEFLVSFYNNEISEKSEIFDDQFSVERPDGSNFTLKIRSTKLEDSAMYFCASTWTGNTEAFFGQGTRLTVV.

The chain recombines TRBV28 with TRBJ2-2; 7 bases line up with TRBD1. The CDR3 totals 15 residues. V was clipped by 10 bases and J by 6 bases; unmatched bases: 14. CDR1 is MDHEN, CDR2 SYDVKM, per germline. CDR3 nucleotides: TGTGCCATCCCCTCTCCCAACAGGGGCTCCGGGGAGCTGTTTTTT. This gives the protein CAIPSPNRGSGELFF. Using reference TRBV28 and TRBJ2-2 for the parts outside the CDR3, the full variable domain is DVKVTQSSRYLVKRTGEKVFLECVQDMDHENMFWYRQDPGLGLRLIYFSYDVKMKEKGDIPEGYSVSREKKERFSLILESASTNQTSMYLCAIPSPNRGSGELFFGEGSRLTVL.

V usage is TRBV3-1 (or the pseudogene TRBV3-2) and J usage is TRBJ2-5; 10 positions agree with TRBD2. Germline values: CDR1 LGHDT, CDR2 YNNKEL (reference sequence). The CDR3 runs 15 residues. V was clipped by 4 bases and J by 5 bases; unmatched bases: 7. The CDR3 reads CASSPLAGVLETQYF. Here the CDR3 DNA reads TGTGCCAGCAGCCCGCTAGCGGGGGTATTGGAGACCCAGTACTTC.

This chain uses TRBV27 with TRBJ1-1; 11 bases map to TRBD1. Germline values: CDR1 MNHEY, CDR2 SMNVEV (reference sequence). The CDR3 has 15 amino acids. The junction had 10 bases not matched to a gene; V was cut back by 3 bases and J by 10 bases. The CDR3 sequence: CASSLHGQGASGAFF. In nucleotides, the CDR3 is TGTGCCAGCAGTTTGCACGGACAGGGGGCAAGTGGAGCTTTCTTT.

The chain combines TRBV27 with TRBJ1-2; 10 bases agree with TRBD1. CDR1 and CDR2 from the germline V gene are MNHEY and SMNVEV (reference sequence). Germline trimming cut 4 bases from V and 5 bases from J; bases unmatched to any gene: 1. This CDR3 region has 13 residues. CDR3 amino acids: CASSWTGGYGYTF. Here the CDR3 DNA reads TGTGCCAGCAGTTGGACAGGGGGGTATGGCTACACCTTC.

This chain uses TRBV6-6 with TRBJ1-4; D not certain. Between the trimmed V and J ends, which lost 0 bases and 7 bases, there was a span of 9 bases. Per germline, CDR1 MNHNY and CDR2 SVGAGI (reference sequence). This CDR3 is built from 14 residues. CDR3 in amino acids: CASSYSSSGEKLFF. The DNA of the CDR3 is TGTGCCAGCAGTTACTCCTCGTCCGGTGAAAAACTGTTTTTT.

The CDR3 DNA reads TGTGCCAGCAGTGCCGGGACTAACTATGGCTACACCTTC. Amino acid sequence: CASSAGTNYGYTF. The chain uses TRBV2 and TRBJ1-2; D not certain. V was trimmed by 4 bases and J by 0 bases, leaving 6 bases between them. The germline CDR1 and CDR2 sequences are SNHLY and FYNNEI. The CDR3 length is 13 residues.

The chain joins TRBV6-6 to TRBJ1-2, with TRBD1 as a possible D gene (6 bases). Trimming shortened V by 4 bases and J by 6 bases, and 15 bases separated the two germline ends. Per germline, CDR1 MNHNY and CDR2 SVGAGI (reference sequence). The CDR3 covers 14 residues. In nucleotides, the CDR3 is TGTGCCAGCAGTTCTCTCTTCGGGACAAATGGCTACACCTTC. Translating gives CASSSLFGTNGYTF.

The rearrangement joins TRBV13 to TRBJ2-1; 8 nucleotides align to TRBD1. V was pared by 5 bases and J by 5 bases, with 8 bases of the junction left unmatched. This CDR3 region has 15 residues. Germline V gives CDR1 PRHDT, CDR2 FYEKMQ (reference sequence). DNA of the CDR3: TGTGCCAGCAGCCCCTCCGGGACAGGTAACAATGAGCAGTTCTTC. This sequence encodes CASSPSGTGNNEQFF.

The gene calls are TRBV18 and TRBJ2-1; TRBD1 might be the D (5 bases). Germline-derived CDR1 and CDR2 are KGHSH and LQKENI. The CDR3 is 13 residues long. V was pared by 7 bases and J by 10 bases, with 17 bases between. The CDR3 spells CASLLTAYTEQFF. CDR3 DNA sequence: TGTGCCAGCTTGCTGACAGCCTACACGGAGCAGTTCTTC.

The rearrangement uses TRBV27 and TRBJ1-2; a weak D match, TRBD1 (5 bases). This CDR3 is 14 amino acids long. The V end was cut by 3 bases, the J end by 4 bases, with 12 bases between. Per the germline V gene, CDR1 is MNHEY and CDR2 is SMNVEV (reference sequence). CDR3 residues: CASSFGRGFYGYTF. In nucleotides, the CDR3 is TGTGCCAGCAGTTTTGGCCGGGGGTTCTATGGCTACACCTTC.

This clone was picked up one time. This rearrangement joins TRBV28 to TRBJ2-7, with unresolved D. The CDR3 runs to 14 residues. V lost 7 bases to trimming and J lost 3 bases, with 16 bases between them. Germline V CDR1 and CDR2: MDHEN, SYDVKM. DNA of the CDR3: TGTGCCAGCACACTGGCTCCACTAATCTACGAGCAGTACTTC. Its translation is CASTLAPLIYEQYF.

V and J are TRBV25-1 and TRBJ1-2; maybe TRBD1 (6 bases). The CDR3 length is 14 residues. Trimming stripped 5 bases from V and 2 bases from J, with 12 bases between. The germline CDR1 and CDR2 sequences are MGHDK and SYGVNS. The CDR3 sequence is CASSTRQENYGYTF. DNA for the CDR3: TGTGCCAGCAGTACCCGACAGGAAAACTATGGCTACACCTTC.

This chain joins TRBV2 and TRBJ2-5, with TRBD1 matching 9 bases. Germline CDR1 reads SNHLY; CDR2 reads FYNNEI. CDR3 size: 17 residues. V gave up 1 base and J gave up 6 bases; unmatched junction bases: 12. The CDR3 is CASSEVKLRDRVKTQYF. DNA for the CDR3: TGTGCCAGCAGTGAAGTTAAACTCCGGGACAGGGTAAAGACCCAGTACTTC.

The chain combines TRBV12-3 or TRBV12-4 with TRBJ1-2; D unclear. Trimming took off 4 bases at V and 10 bases at J, with 10 bases between the two ends. The CDR3 runs 11 residues. CDR3 region: CASSYWRDYTF. DNA for the CDR3: TGTGCCAGCAGTTATTGGAGGGACTACACCTTC.

V usage is TRBV20-1 and J usage is TRBJ1-1; D might be TRBD1 (5 bases). In germline, CDR1 is DFQATT, CDR2 SNEGSKA (reference sequence). This CDR3 spans 14 amino acids. V dropped 3 bases and J dropped 3 bases, with 14 bases sitting between them. The CDR3 DNA reads as TGCAGTGCTAGTCGGGGGAGCGGGGACACTGAAGCTTTCTTT. This encodes CSASRGSGDTEAFF.

This clone appeared once. The genes are TRBV6-1 and TRBJ1-4, with TRBD1 matching over 7 bases. Per the germline V gene, CDR1 is MNHNS and CDR2 is SASEGT. The CDR3 has 12 amino acids. V lost 2 bases and J lost 13; bases outside the gene matches: 4. CDR3 DNA sequence: TGTGCCAGCAGTGAACCGACAGGGCGACTGTTTTTT. Translation gives CASSEPTGRLFF.

This rearrangement joins TRBV5-1 to TRBJ1-2; D is uncertain. From germline, CDR1 is SGHRS and CDR2 YFSETQ. CDR3 size: 15 residues. The V gene lost 3 bases and the J gene lost 4 bases, with 16 bases spanning the gap. The CDR3 spells CASSSGRGAGYGYTF. In DNA, the CDR3 is TGCGCCAGCAGCTCCGGGCGGGGAGCGGGCTATGGCTACACCTTC.

The rearrangement joins TRBV5-4 to TRBJ1-4; 8 bases fit TRBD1. This CDR3 contains 15 residues. Germline CDR1 and CDR2: SGHNT and YYREEE (reference sequence). V was pared by 4 bases and J by 0 bases, with 2 bases of the junction left unmatched. The CDR3 DNA sequence: TGTGCCAGCAGCGAGGACAGGGCAACTAATGAAAAACTGTTTTTT. Encoded protein: CASSEDRATNEKLFF.

This chain links TRBV6-5 with TRBJ1-1; D unresolved. CDR3 length: 14 residues. Trimming removed 10 bases at V and 0 bases at J, with 15 bases between. Germline-derived CDR1 and CDR2 are MNHEY and SVGAGI. CDR3 sequence: CATSGRSVNTEAFF. The CDR3 nucleotides are TGTGCCACGTCGGGGAGATCAGTGAACACTGAAGCTTTCTTT.